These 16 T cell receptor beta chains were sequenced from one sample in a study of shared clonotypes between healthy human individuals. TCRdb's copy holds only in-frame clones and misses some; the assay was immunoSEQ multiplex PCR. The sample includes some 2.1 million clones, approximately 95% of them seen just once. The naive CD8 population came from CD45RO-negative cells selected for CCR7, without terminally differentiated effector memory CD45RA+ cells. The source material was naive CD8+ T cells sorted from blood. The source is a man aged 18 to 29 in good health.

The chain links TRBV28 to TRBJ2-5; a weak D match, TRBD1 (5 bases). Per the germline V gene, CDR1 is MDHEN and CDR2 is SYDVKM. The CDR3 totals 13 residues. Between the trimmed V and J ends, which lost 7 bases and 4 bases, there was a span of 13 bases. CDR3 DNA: TGTGCCAGCAATTCAGGGTGGGGAGAGACCCAGTACTTC. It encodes CASNSGWGETQYF.

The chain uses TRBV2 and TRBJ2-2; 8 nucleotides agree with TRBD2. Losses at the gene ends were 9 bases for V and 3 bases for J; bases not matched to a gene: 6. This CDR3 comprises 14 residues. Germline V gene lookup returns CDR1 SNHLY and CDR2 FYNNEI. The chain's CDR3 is CARGSGSDTGELFF. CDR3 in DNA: TGTGCCAGGGGAAGCGGGAGTGACACCGGGGAGCTGTTTTTT.

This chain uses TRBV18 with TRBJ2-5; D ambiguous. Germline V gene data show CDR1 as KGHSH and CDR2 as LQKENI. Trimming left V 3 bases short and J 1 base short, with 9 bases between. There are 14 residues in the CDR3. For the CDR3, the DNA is TGTGCCAGCTCACCGATGGCAGTCCAAGAGACCCAGTACTTC. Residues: CASSPMAVQETQYF. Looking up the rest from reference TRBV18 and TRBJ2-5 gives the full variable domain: NAGVMQNPRHLVRRRGQEARLRCSPMKGHSHVYWYRQLPEEGLKFMVYLQKENIIDESGMPKERFSAEFPKEGPSILRIQQVVRGDSAAYFCASSPMAVQETQYFGPGTRLLVL.

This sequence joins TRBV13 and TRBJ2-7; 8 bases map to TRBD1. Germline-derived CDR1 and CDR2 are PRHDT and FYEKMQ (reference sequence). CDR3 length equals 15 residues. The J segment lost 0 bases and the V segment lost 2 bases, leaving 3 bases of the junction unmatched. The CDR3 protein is CASSLSTGGSYEQYF. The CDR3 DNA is TGTGCCAGCAGCTTAAGTACAGGGGGCTCCTACGAGCAGTACTTC.

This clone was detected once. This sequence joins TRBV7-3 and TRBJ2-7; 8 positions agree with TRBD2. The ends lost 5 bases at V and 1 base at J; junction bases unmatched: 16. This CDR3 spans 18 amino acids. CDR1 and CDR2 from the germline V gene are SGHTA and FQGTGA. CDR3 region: CASSLQRGPQPQSYEQYF. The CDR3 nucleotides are TGTGCCAGCAGCCTACAGCGGGGGCCACAGCCGCAATCCTACGAGCAGTACTTC.

CDR3 loop: CASSIPGQAVGAFF. CDR3 in DNA: TGTGCCAGCAGTATACCGGGACAAGCCGTTGGGGCTTTCTTT. The chain has TRBV27 and TRBJ1-1; D might be TRBD1 (6 bases). Trimming removed 5 bases at V and 11 bases at J, with 21 bases between. The CDR3 is 14 amino acids. Germline CDR1 is MNHEY and CDR2 is SMNVEV (reference sequence).

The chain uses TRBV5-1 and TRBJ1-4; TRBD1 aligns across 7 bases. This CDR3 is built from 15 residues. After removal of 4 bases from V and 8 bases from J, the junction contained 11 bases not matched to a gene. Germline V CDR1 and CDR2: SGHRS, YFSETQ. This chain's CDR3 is CASSTNRGEGEKLFF. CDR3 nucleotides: TGCGCCAGCAGCACAAACAGGGGAGAGGGCGAAAAACTGTTTTTT.

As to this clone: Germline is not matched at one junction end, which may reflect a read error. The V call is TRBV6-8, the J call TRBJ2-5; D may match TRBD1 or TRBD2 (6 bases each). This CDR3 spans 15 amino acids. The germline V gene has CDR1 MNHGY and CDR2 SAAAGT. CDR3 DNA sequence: TGTACCAGCATCACGGAGGGGGGAGTGGGAGAGACCCAGTACTTC. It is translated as CTSITEGGVGETQYF.

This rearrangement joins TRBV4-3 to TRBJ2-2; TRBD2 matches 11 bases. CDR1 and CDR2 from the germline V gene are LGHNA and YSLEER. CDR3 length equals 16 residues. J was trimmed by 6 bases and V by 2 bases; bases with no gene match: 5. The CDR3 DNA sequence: TGCGCCAGCAGCCAACTGTCTAGCGGGAGGTCCGGGGAGCTGTTTTTT. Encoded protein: CASSQLSSGRSGELFF.

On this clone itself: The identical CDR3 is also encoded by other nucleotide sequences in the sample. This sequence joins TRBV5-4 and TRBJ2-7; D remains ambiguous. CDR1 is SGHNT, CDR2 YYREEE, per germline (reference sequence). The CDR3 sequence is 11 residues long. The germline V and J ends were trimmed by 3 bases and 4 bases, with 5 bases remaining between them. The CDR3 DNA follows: TGTGCCAGCAGCTCGACGTACGAGCAGTACTTC. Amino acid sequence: CASSSTYEQYF.

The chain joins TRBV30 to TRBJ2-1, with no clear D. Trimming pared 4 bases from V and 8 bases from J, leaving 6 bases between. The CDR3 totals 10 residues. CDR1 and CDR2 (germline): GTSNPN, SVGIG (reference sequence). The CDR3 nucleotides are TGTGCCTGGAAGCATCATGAGCAGTTCTTC. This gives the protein CAWKHHEQFF.

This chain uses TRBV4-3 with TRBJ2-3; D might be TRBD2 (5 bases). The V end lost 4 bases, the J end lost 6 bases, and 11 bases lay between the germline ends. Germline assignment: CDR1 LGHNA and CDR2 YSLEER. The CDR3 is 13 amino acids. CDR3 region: CASSPGQRDTQYF. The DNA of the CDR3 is TGCGCCAGCAGCCCAGGTCAGCGGGATACGCAGTATTTT.

The CDR3 region is CASSLFGGSSYNEQFF. The CDR3, as DNA: TGTGCCAGCAGCTTATTCGGGGGATCCTCCTACAATGAGCAGTTCTTC. The chain employs TRBV11-2 and TRBJ2-1; tentatively, D is TRBD2 (6 bases). The CDR3 has 16 amino acids. The germline gives CDR1 SGHAT, CDR2 FQNNGV. Trimming stripped 2 bases from V and 0 bases from J, with 11 bases between.

DNA for the CDR3: TGTGCCAGCAGCAACCAACCGACAGGGGACGAGCAGTACTTC. Translated, it gives CASSNQPTGDEQYF. V and J are TRBV7-8 and TRBJ2-7; TRBD1 matches at 8 bases. V shed 5 bases, J shed 5 bases, and the junction held 8 bases outside the gene matches. CDR1 is SGHVS, CDR2 FQNEAQ, per germline. The CDR3 totals 14 residues. Full variable domain (rest looked up from reference TRBV7-8 and TRBJ2-7): GAGVSQSPRYKVAKRGQDVALRCDPISGHVSLFWYQQALGQGPEFLTYFQNEAQLDKSGLPSDRFFAERPEGSVSTLKIQRTQQEDSAVYLCASSNQPTGDEQYFGPGTRLTVT.

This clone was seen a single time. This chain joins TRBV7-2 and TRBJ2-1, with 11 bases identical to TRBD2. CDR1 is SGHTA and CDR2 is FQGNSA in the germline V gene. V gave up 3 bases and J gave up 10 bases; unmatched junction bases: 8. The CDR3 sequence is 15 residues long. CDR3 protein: CASSLTGTSGEEQFF. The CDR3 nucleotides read TGTGCCAGCAGCTTGACCGGGACTAGCGGTGAAGAGCAGTTCTTC.

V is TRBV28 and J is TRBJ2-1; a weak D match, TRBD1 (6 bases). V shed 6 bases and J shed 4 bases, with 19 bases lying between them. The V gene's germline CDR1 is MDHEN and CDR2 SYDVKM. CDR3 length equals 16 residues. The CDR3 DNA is TGTGCCAGCAGACTCTCGGGACAAGGGAATTACAATGAGCAGTTCTTC. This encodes CASRLSGQGNYNEQFF.